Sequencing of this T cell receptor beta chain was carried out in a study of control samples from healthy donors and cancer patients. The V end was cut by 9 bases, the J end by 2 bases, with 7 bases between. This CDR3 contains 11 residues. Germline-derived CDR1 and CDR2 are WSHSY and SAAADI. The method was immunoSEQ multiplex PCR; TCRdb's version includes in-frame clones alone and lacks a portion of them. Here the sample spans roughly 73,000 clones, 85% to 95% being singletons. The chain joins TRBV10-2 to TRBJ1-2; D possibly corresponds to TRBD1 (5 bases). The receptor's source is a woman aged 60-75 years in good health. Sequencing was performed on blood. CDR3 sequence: CASQGNYGYTF. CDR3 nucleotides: TGCGCCAGTCAGGGAAACTATGGCTACACCTTC.